These 23 T cell receptor beta chains came from one sample sequenced in a study of CD4 T cells in relation to SARS-CoV-2 and coronaviruses. TCRdb's table, derived via immunoSEQ multiplex PCR, lists solely in-frame clones and lacks some. The repertoire holds approximately 60,000 clones, 90% to 95% seen once, with roughly 0.4% in the top ten. Sequencing was carried out using naive CD4+ T cells from PBMCs. Subset described: naive CD4+ T cells isolated by negative enrichment. These receptors were obtained from an adult with COVID-19.

The J gene is TRBJ1-5, the V gene TRBV28; D not resolved. Germline CDR1 MDHEN, CDR2 SYDVKM. The V end lost 5 bases, the J end lost 0 bases, and 17 bases lay between the germline ends. CDR3 length: 17 amino acids. The CDR3 here is CASSPRVGLYSNQPQHF. In DNA form, the CDR3 reads TGTGCCAGCAGTCCCCGGGTAGGCCTCTATAGCAATCAGCCCCAGCATTTT.

The sample holds one count of this clone. The CDR3 loop reads CASSQDKDRGYQETQYF. In nucleotides, the CDR3 is TGCGCCAGCAGCCAAGATAAAGACAGGGGCTACCAAGAGACCCAGTACTTC. V and J are TRBV4-1 and TRBJ2-5; 8 bases line up with TRBD1. The germline V gene has CDR1 MGHRA and CDR2 YSYEKL. With V trimmed by 0 bases and J by 0 bases, 6 bases remained unmatched. This CDR3 region has 17 residues.

The chain uses TRBV2 and TRBJ2-1; weak D call: TRBD2 (5 bases). The ends were cut back, 6 bases at V and 4 bases at J, with 13 bases in the middle. CDR3 length: 14 residues. Germline V gene sequence: CDR1 SNHLY, CDR2 FYNNEI. The CDR3 nucleotides read TGTGCCAGCAGCGTCGGGGTCGCGTACAATGAGCAGTTCTTC. Amino acid sequence: CASSVGVAYNEQFF.

The J gene is TRBJ1-4, the V gene TRBV30; D is ambiguous. The CDR3 length is 13 residues. The V and J ends lost 0 bases and 10 bases respectively, with 12 bases between them. Per the germline V gene, CDR1 is GTSNPN and CDR2 is SVGIG (reference sequence). DNA of the CDR3: TGTGCCTGGAGTGTACTTGTGGAGGGAAAACTGTTTTTT. As protein: CAWSVLVEGKLFF.

This chain links TRBV7-2 with TRBJ2-1, with TRBD1 matching over 7 bases. The V segment lost 3 bases and the J segment 9 bases; nucleotides outside the gene matches: 14. Germline V lookup: CDR1 SGHTA, CDR2 FQGNSA. The CDR3 is made up of 16 amino acids. The CDR3 protein is CASSFLGTAIRSEQFF. In DNA form, the CDR3 reads TGTGCCAGCAGCTTTTTAGGGACAGCAATCCGCAGTGAGCAGTTCTTC.

The J gene is TRBJ1-1, the V gene TRBV2; D is unresolved. This CDR3 is built from 11 residues. Trimming removed 9 bases at V and 12 bases at J, with 17 bases between. The V gene's germline CDR1 is SNHLY and CDR2 FYNNEI. The DNA of the CDR3 is TGTGCCAGTAGAATTGAGGCTTTGACTTTCTTT. Translated: CASRIEALTFF.

The chain links TRBV7-8 to TRBJ2-7, with a weak D call TRBD2 (5 bases). The CDR3 length is 11 residues. The ends were cut back, 5 bases at V and 9 bases at J, with 11 bases in the middle. From germline, CDR1 is SGHVS and CDR2 FQNEAQ. CDR3 sequence: CASSPGGWQYF. In DNA form, the CDR3 reads TGTGCCAGCAGCCCCGGCGGGTGGCAGTACTTC. Combining the CDR3 with reference TRBV7-8 and TRBJ2-7 gives the whole variable domain GAGVSQSPRYKVAKRGQDVALRCDPISGHVSLFWYQQALGQGPEFLTYFQNEAQLDKSGLPSDRFFAERPEGSVSTLKIQRTQQEDSAVYLCASSPGGWQYFGPGTRLTVT.

The CDR3 nucleotides read TGTGCCAGCAGCAAATTTACCACCGGGGAGCTGTTTTTT. The encoded protein is CASSKFTTGELFF. The V call is TRBV21-1, the J call TRBJ2-2. TRBV21-1 is noted as a pseudogene. The CDR3 has 13 amino acids.

This sequence joins TRBV2 and TRBJ2-4, with a weak D call TRBD2 (6 bases). Trimming shortened V by 3 bases and J by 1 base, and 13 bases separated the two germline ends. Germline V CDR1 and CDR2: SNHLY, FYNNEI. The CDR3 totals 16 residues. CDR3 sequence: CASSDRVREAKNIQYF. In DNA, the CDR3 is TGTGCCAGCAGTGATAGGGTCCGGGAGGCCAAAAACATTCAGTACTTC.

This rearrangement joins TRBV6-5 to TRBJ1-2; 9 nucleotides align to TRBD1. The CDR3 runs to 14 residues. With 6 bases clipped from V and 3 bases from J, the junction kept 5 bases outside the gene matches. Germline lookup yields CDR1 MNHEY and CDR2 SVGAGI. The CDR3 bases are TGTGCCAGCAGGAACAGGGGGCTGGACTATGGCTACACCTTC. Residues: CASRNRGLDYGYTF.

The chain recombines TRBV6-5 with TRBJ1-6; no firm D call. The CDR3 is 13 amino acids. Germline V CDR1 and CDR2: MNHEY, SVGAGI. V lost 6 bases to trimming and J lost 9 bases, with 12 bases between them. The CDR3 is CASSEIRVSPLHF. CDR3 coding DNA: TGTGCCAGCAGCGAGATCAGAGTTTCACCCCTCCACTTT.

The CDR3 is CAWNSGTGGRSNQPQHF. In DNA, the CDR3 is TGTGCCTGGAATTCCGGGACAGGGGGACGAAGCAATCAGCCCCAGCATTTT. The chain employs TRBV30 and TRBJ1-5, with 11 bases matching TRBD1. Germline lookup yields CDR1 GTSNPN and CDR2 SVGIG (reference sequence). The CDR3 spans 17 residues. V gave up 4 bases and J gave up 1 base; unmatched junction bases: 9.

The chain carries TRBV7-8 and TRBJ2-3; 7 bases fit TRBD1. J gave up 4 bases and V 6 bases, and 13 bases lay outside the gene matches. Germline-derived CDR1 and CDR2 are SGHVS and FQNEAQ. CDR3 length equals 16 residues. CDR3 region: CASSRQGLRSPDTQYF. The CDR3 DNA is TGTGCCAGCAGTCGACAGGGCTTGAGGTCCCCAGATACGCAGTATTTT.

The chain carries TRBV7-2 and TRBJ2-7; D gene uncertain. Per the germline V gene, CDR1 is SGHTA and CDR2 is FQGNSA. The CDR3 is 12 amino acids. Trimming removed 0 bases at V and 9 bases at J, with 9 bases between. In DNA form, the CDR3 reads TGTGCCAGCAGCTTAGCCAGTGGAATGCAGTACTTC. This translates into CASSLASGMQYF.

This chain connects TRBV28 to TRBJ1-1; no clear D. The V gene lost 2 bases and the J gene lost 3 bases, with 7 bases spanning the gap. The germline V gene encodes CDR1 MDHEN and CDR2 SYDVKM. This CDR3 has 13 residues. Here the CDR3 reads CASSLGGDTEAFF. Here the CDR3 DNA reads TGTGCCAGCAGTTTAGGCGGGGACACTGAAGCTTTCTTT. Filled out from reference TRBV28 and TRBJ1-1, the complete variable domain reads DVKVTQSSRYLVKRTGEKVFLECVQDMDHENMFWYRQDPGLGLRLIYFSYDVKMKEKGDIPEGYSVSREKKERFSLILESASTNQTSMYLCASSLGGDTEAFFGQGTRLTVV.

V and J are TRBV7-3 and TRBJ2-1; D perhaps matches TRBD2 (6 bases). This CDR3 has 16 amino acids. Germline V gene data show CDR1 as SGHTA and CDR2 as FQGTGA. With 6 bases removed from V and 0 bases from J, the gap between germline ends came to 15 bases. The CDR3 DNA reads as TGTGCCAGCAGTTCCGGGACCGGGAGCTCCTACAATGAGCAGTTCTTC. Its translation: CASSSGTGSSYNEQFF. Variable domain in full (rest from reference TRBV7-3 and TRBJ2-1): GAGVSQTPSNKVTEKGKYVELRCDPISGHTALYWYRQSLGQGPEFLIYFQGTGAADDSGLPNDRFFAVRPEGSVSTLKIQRTERGDSAVYLCASSSGTGSSYNEQFFGPGTRLTVL.

The chain joins TRBV9 to TRBJ2-1, with D maybe TRBD2 (6 bases). This CDR3 comprises 16 residues. Trimming cost V 0 bases and J 10 bases, with 20 bases left between them. Germline values: CDR1 SGDLS, CDR2 YYNGEE. CDR3 bases: TGTGCCAGCAGCGTAGGGGGACTGAGAAAGGGAGGCGAGCAGTTCTTC. Its protein product is CASSVGGLRKGGEQFF. The full variable domain, with the rest looked up from reference TRBV9 and TRBJ2-1, is DSGVTQTPKHLITATGQRVTLRCSPRSGDLSVYWYQQSLDQGLQFLIQYYNGEERAKGNILERFSAQQFPDLHSELNLSSLELGDSALYFCASSVGGLRKGGEQFFGPGTRLTVL.

The chain employs TRBV18 and TRBJ2-2; TRBD2 aligns across 8 bases. Germline CDR1 KGHSH, CDR2 LQKENI. V shed 0 bases, J shed 6 bases, and the junction held 6 bases outside the gene matches. The CDR3 totals 16 residues. The DNA of the CDR3 is TGTGCCAGCTCACCACCTCGGGGGGGGATCGCCGGGGAGCTGTTTTTT. The encoded protein is CASSPPRGGIAGELFF.

V is TRBV14 and J is TRBJ1-1; D unresolved. This CDR3 is 14 amino acids long. Germline V gene sequence: CDR1 SGHDN, CDR2 FVKESK. The V end lost 4 bases, the J end lost 6 bases, and 15 bases lay between the germline ends. The CDR3 nucleotides read TGTGCCAGCAGCCGCTTTCTACAAGGGTCTGAAGCTTTCTTT. It specifies CASSRFLQGSEAFF.

The chain links TRBV7-9 to TRBJ1-6; D is ambiguous. With 8 bases removed from V and 2 bases from J, the gap between germline ends came to 13 bases. Germline assignment: CDR1 SEHNR and CDR2 FQNEAQ (reference sequence). The CDR3 totals 15 residues. The CDR3 bases are TGTGCCAGCTCAGTCGGCGGGGCCTATAATTCACCCCTCCACTTT. Its protein is CASSVGGAYNSPLHF.

The rearrangement joins TRBV6-4 to TRBJ2-2, with no clear D. V lost 8 bases to trimming and J lost 0 bases, with 7 bases between them. Looked up from germline, CDR1 is MRHNA and CDR2 is SNTAGT. This CDR3 comprises 13 residues. The CDR3 bases are TGTGCCAGCTATTCTCCGAACACCGGGGAGCTGTTTTTT. Encoded protein: CASYSPNTGELFF.

The chain links TRBV10-3 to TRBJ2-5; TRBD1 matches 9 bases. Germline CDR1 ENHRY, CDR2 SYGVKD. The CDR3 sequence is 16 residues long. After removal of 3 bases from V and 5 bases from J, the junction contained 10 bases not matched to a gene. The DNA of the CDR3 is TGTGCCATCAGTGACCCGGGACAGGGTTATGGGGAGACCCAGTACTTC. As protein: CAISDPGQGYGETQYF.

The V call is TRBV28, the J call TRBJ2-1, with D perhaps given as TRBD1 or TRBD2 (5 bases each). This CDR3 spans 17 amino acids. The V gene lost 7 bases and the J gene lost 0 bases, with 19 bases spanning the gap. Germline CDR1 MDHEN, CDR2 SYDVKM. This CDR3 is CASISMDPGTSYNEQFF. In DNA, the CDR3 is TGTGCCAGCATCTCCATGGACCCGGGGACCTCCTACAATGAGCAGTTCTTC.